This T cell receptor beta chain came from a study of cytomegalovirus exposure and HLA in healthy donors. This clone was found a few times. Trimming took 2 bases from V and 1 from J; bases not matched to a gene: 4. There are 15 residues in the CDR3. CDR1 MNHNY and CDR2 SVGAGI come from the germline V gene (reference sequence). The PCR was carried out with 60 Vbeta primers and 13 Jbeta primers. Method: immunoSEQ multiplex PCR; TCRdb's copy keeps in-frame clones and lacks some. The data hold some 150,000 clones, with roughly 79% observed a single time. The genes are TRBV6-6 and TRBJ2-5; TRBD2 matches at 7 bases. This TCR came from a woman aged 50 to 65 in good health and CMV-seronegative. The sequenced sample consisted of PBMCs. In nucleotides, the CDR3 is TGTGCCAGCAGTTACACTGCGGGGGTCCAAGAGACCCAGTACTTC. Protein sequence: CASSYTAGVQETQYF.